This T cell receptor beta chain is from a study of shared clonotypes between healthy human individuals. V lost 5 bases and J 5 bases, leaving 15 bases between the germline ends. The CDR3 totals 14 residues. CDR1 SGHTA and CDR2 FQGNSA come from the germline V gene. The investigators split CD4+ cells into a CD45RA+ naive subset and a CD45RA-negative memory subset. TCRdb keeps only in-frame clones here, not all; method: immunoSEQ multiplex PCR. Altogether about 340,000 clones are present, over 70% being singletons, with the ten largest covering over 9.5%. This chain uses TRBV7-2 with TRBJ2-5, with D maybe TRBD1 (6 bases). The clonotype was recovered from a man in his thirties or forties in good health. The sample consisted of memory CD4+ T cells sorted from blood. Subset noted: CD45RA-negative fraction. CDR3: CASSPGVRGETQYF. The CDR3 nucleotides are TGTGCCAGCAGCCCAGGAGTCAGGGGCGAGACCCAGTACTTC. Supplemented by reference TRBV7-2 and TRBJ2-5, the full variable domain reads GAGVSQSPSNKVTEKGKDVELRCDPISGHTALYWYRQSLGQGLEFLIYFQGNSAPDKSGLPSDRFSAERTGGSVSTLTIQRTQQEDSAVYLCASSPGVRGETQYFGPGTRLLVL.